The 17 T cell receptor beta chains listed next were all sequenced from one sample in a study of blood T cell repertoires in COVID-19. TCRdb's copy holds only in-frame clones and misses some; the assay was immunoSEQ multiplex PCR. The sample has 200,000 to 300,000 clones, about 83% seen once. The sequenced sample was peripheral blood. Receptors were obtained from a man between 50 and 59 years old with acute or convalescent COVID-19.

This chain's CDR3 is CASSYGRAYGYTF. The CDR3 DNA is TGTGCCAGCAGTTACGGGCGGGCCTATGGCTACACCTTC. The chain links TRBV6-2 or TRBV6-3 to TRBJ1-2; D unclear. V lost 2 bases to trimming and J lost 4 bases, with 8 bases between them. The CDR3 contains 13 residues. The germline V gene has CDR1 MNHEY and CDR2 SVGEGT.

V and J are TRBV6-4 and TRBJ2-3; 10 bases align to TRBD2. There are 16 residues in the CDR3. The trim removed 5 bases at V and 4 bases at J, leaving 9 bases unmatched. CDR1 and CDR2 from the germline V gene are MRHNA and SNTAGT. The CDR3 spells CASSKRIAGGADTQYF. CDR3 DNA sequence: TGTGCCAGCAGTAAGAGGATAGCGGGAGGTGCAGATACGCAGTATTTT.

The chain employs TRBV5-1 and TRBJ1-3, with 8 bases lining up with TRBD1. CDR1 and CDR2 from the germline V gene are SGHRS and YFSETQ. The CDR3 length is 16 residues. J lost 3 bases, V lost 4 bases, and 9 bases had no gene match. CDR3: CASSKDRAWVGNTIYF. In DNA, the CDR3 is TGCGCCAGCAGCAAGGACAGGGCGTGGGTTGGAAACACCATATATTTT.

The chain links TRBV11-3 to TRBJ2-5; D perhaps matches TRBD1 (6 bases). CDR3 size: 13 residues. V lost 6 bases and J 3 bases, leaving 11 bases between the germline ends. CDR1 SGHNT and CDR2 YENEEA come from the germline V gene. CDR3: CASSRQEKETQYF. DNA of the CDR3: TGTGCCAGCAGTCGACAGGAGAAAGAGACCCAGTACTTC.

The chain employs TRBV7-9 and TRBJ1-2, with D tentatively TRBD1 (6 bases). Germline CDR1 and CDR2: SEHNR and FQNEAQ (reference sequence). V shed 2 bases and J shed 1 base, with 17 bases lying between them. The CDR3 length is 17 residues. Here the CDR3 DNA reads TGTGCCAGCAGCTTAACGGCAGGGGAAGGGGATAACTATGGCTACACCTTC. Residues: CASSLTAGEGDNYGYTF.

The chain joins TRBV11-3 to TRBJ1-1, with D perhaps TRBD1 (5 bases). Germline V CDR1 and CDR2: SGHNT, YENEEA. The CDR3 is 17 amino acids. V lost 4 bases and J lost 10, with 28 bases in between. For the CDR3, the DNA is TGTGCCAGCAGCTCCAGGATCCCCGCCGGATCGAACGGGGGAGCTTTCTTT. Its protein is CASSSRIPAGSNGGAFF.

This chain uses TRBV7-3 with TRBJ1-3; 8 bases are shared with TRBD1. CDR1 SGHTA and CDR2 FQGTGA come from the germline V gene. This CDR3 comprises 17 residues. The V segment lost 1 base and the J segment 0 bases; nucleotides outside the gene matches: 5. The CDR3 DNA follows: TGTGCCAGCAGCTTAAACCCCGGGACAGGCTCTGGAAACACCATATATTTT. It codes for CASSLNPGTGSGNTIYF.

This clone was seen just once. The V gene is TRBV19, the J gene TRBJ1-2, with a weak D call TRBD1 (6 bases). Deletions cut 5 bases from V and 4 bases from J, with 14 bases between. CDR3 length: 14 residues. The germline V gene has CDR1 LNHDA and CDR2 SQIVND (reference sequence). The CDR3 protein is CASSVTGSGYGYTF. CDR3 bases: TGTGCCAGTAGTGTTACAGGGTCCGGCTATGGCTACACCTTC.

The chain couples TRBV29-1 to TRBJ1-2; D is unresolved. The CDR3 has 13 amino acids. From germline, CDR1 is SQVTM and CDR2 ANQGSEA. Deletions cut 2 bases from V and 4 bases from J, with 11 bases between. CDR3 in DNA: TGCAGCGTTGAATTGAGGGAAGGCTATGGCTACACCTTC. As protein: CSVELREGYGYTF.

The rearrangement links TRBV7-6 to TRBJ2-1, with 15 bases that match TRBD2. V lost 6 bases, J lost 4 bases, and 7 bases stayed unmatched. The CDR3 contains 17 residues. From germline, CDR1 is SGHVS and CDR2 FNYEAQ. CDR3 bases: TGTGCCAGCAGACGGACTAGCGGGGGGGCTAGATACAATGAGCAGTTCTTC. Translated, it gives CASRRTSGGARYNEQFF.

V and J are TRBV6-6 and TRBJ2-1, with 11 bases aligning to TRBD2. This CDR3 has 15 residues. Per germline, CDR1 MNHNY and CDR2 SVGAGI (reference sequence). V dropped 5 bases and J dropped 2; count of bases not matched to a gene: 2. CDR3 nucleotides: TGTGCCAGCAGTCCGACTAGCGGGACCTACAATGAGCAGTTCTTC. Amino acids: CASSPTSGTYNEQFF.

The V and J genes are TRBV5-1 and TRBJ2-3; possibly TRBD2 for D (6 bases). The CDR3 runs 15 residues. Trimming pared 2 bases from V and 0 bases from J, leaving 10 bases between. Germline V gives CDR1 SGHRS, CDR2 YFSETQ. The CDR3: CASSLAGASTDTQYF. CDR3 DNA: TGCGCCAGCAGCTTAGCGGGTGCTAGCACAGATACGCAGTATTTT.

This clone has just one count. The CDR3: CASSQGLGLVNEQFF. The CDR3 DNA reads as TGTGCCAGCAGCCAAGGGTTGGGACTAGTCAATGAGCAGTTCTTC. The chain is built from TRBV14 and TRBJ2-1, with 8 positions matching TRBD2. The trim removed 1 base at V and 6 bases at J, leaving 5 bases unmatched. This CDR3 has 15 residues. CDR1 SGHDN and CDR2 FVKESK come from the germline V gene.

V is TRBV27 and J is TRBJ2-7; the match to TRBD2 covers 11 bases. CDR1 MNHEY and CDR2 SMNVEV come from the germline V gene (reference sequence). This CDR3 spans 15 amino acids. V lost 4 bases and J lost 7; bases outside the gene matches: 9. This CDR3 is CASSSLTSGTREQYF. CDR3 bases: TGTGCCAGCAGTTCGTTGACTAGCGGGACACGTGAGCAGTACTTC.

The CDR3 DNA is TGTGCCAGCAGTTACTCCCCAGGGATCAACACTGAAGCTTTCTTT. It codes for CASSYSPGINTEAFF. The rearrangement uses TRBV6-5 and TRBJ1-1; weak D call: TRBD1 (5 bases). Trimming removed 0 bases from V and 2 bases from J, with 10 bases in between. The CDR3 is 15 residues long. The germline gives CDR1 MNHEY, CDR2 SVGAGI.

The chain recombines TRBV7-9 with TRBJ1-2; 12 nucleotides match TRBD1. From germline, CDR1 is SEHNR and CDR2 FQNEAQ (reference sequence). The CDR3 spans 13 residues. Trimming at V came to 3 bases and at J to 9 bases, leaving 2 bases not matched to a gene. The CDR3 here is CASSLGTGGSYTF. For the CDR3, the DNA is TGTGCCAGCAGCTTGGGGACAGGGGGCAGCTACACCTTC. Looking up the rest from reference TRBV7-9 and TRBJ1-2 gives the full variable domain: DTGVSQNPRHKITKRGQNVTFRCDPISEHNRLYWYRQTLGQGPEFLTYFQNEAQLEKSRLLSDRFSAERPKGSFSTLEIQRTEQGDSAMYLCASSLGTGGSYTFGSGTRLTVV.

V and J are TRBV4-1 and TRBJ2-7; 9 bases match TRBD1. J gave up 1 base and V 2 bases, and 3 bases lay outside the gene matches. The CDR3 consists of 15 residues. Germline CDR1 MGHRA, CDR2 YSYEKL. DNA for the CDR3: TGCGCCAGCAGCCAACAGGGGACAGGGTCCTACGAGCAGTACTTC. Its translation is CASSQQGTGSYEQYF.